This T cell receptor (beta chain) was sequenced in a study of blood T cell repertoires in COVID-19. On the study more broadly: Specimens from acute and convalescent COVID-19 originated in the United States, Italy and Spain. The analysed material was cDNA or gDNA that came from T cells, B-cell-depleted T cells, or PBMCs.

In the original workflow: Estimation of nucleated cell counts was performed using reference gene primer amplification. Some clones are missing from TCRdb's copy, which holds only in-frame ones; the method was immunoSEQ multiplex PCR. The D gene and trimming were derived from the DNA, and the V and J assignments and clone size from that table. The table includes approximately 120,000 clones, approximately 87% detected once. Germline CDR1 is MGHRA and CDR2 is YSYEKL. The CDR3 is 14 residues long. The V and J ends lost 1 base and 4 bases, in that order; junction bases with no gene match: 3. The rearrangement links TRBV4-1 to TRBJ2-7; 8 positions match TRBD1. The source of this sequence is a woman aged 55 to 70 with acute or convalescent COVID-19. Sequencing was carried out using peripheral blood. This CDR3 is CASSQGHRGYEQYF. CDR3 coding DNA: TGCGCCAGCAGCCAAGGCCACAGGGGGTACGAGCAGTACTTC.